Below, one T cell receptor beta chain is given with its context. Its target is unknown. The data derive from a study of shared clonotypes between healthy human individuals. Findings and caveats of the study: About 5% of naive CD4 clonotypes were shared across several donors. As a rule, naive subsets had a larger estimated richness than memory subsets. A reduction in generation probabilities was seen for non-shared clonotypes relative to those shared by all four donors.

V shed 4 bases and J 7 bases; nucleotides not matched to a gene: 9. Germline V lookup: CDR1 SGHRS, CDR2 YFSETQ. The CDR3 covers 15 residues. The protocol was immunoSEQ multiplex PCR, while the TCRdb copy is restricted to in-frame clones and leaves out a portion. The sample shows roughly 2.6 million clones, over 85% of them seen only once. This receptor was taken from a young man in good health. V is TRBV5-1 and J is TRBJ2-1, with 9 bases lining up with TRBD2. Sequenced: naive CD4+ T cells sorted from blood. Subset of the sample: CD45RA+ positively selected. CDR3 in amino acids: CASSPRTSEWNEQFF. In DNA form, the CDR3 reads TGCGCCAGCAGCCCACGGACTAGCGAGTGGAATGAGCAGTTCTTC.